This entry lists 26 T cell receptor beta chains sequenced from one sample in a study of response to subunit inactivated influenza vaccine listed by TCRdb under 2018. The library came from RT-PCR. The instrument given in TCRdb is Illumina HiSeq 2500. Clones were called with MiXCR by TCRdb after fastp trimmed the public reads at Q25, and only in-frame beta chains were retained. Every CDR3 protein is listed once, alongside the most common genes and DNA of its rows. In this sample the table shows more than 450,000 distinct CDR3 sequences, around 10% of which occur a single time. The top ten clonotypes cover approximately 11% of the sample. These data were also reused for a study on T cells expressing NK-cell markers. That second publication adds: The TCR beta cDNA libraries were made using 5'RACE template switching, a step that added both a universal primer site and unique molecular identifiers.

Specimen: PBMCs from blood, collected on the day of vaccination. These receptors came from a man in his forties or fifties who received an inactivated influenza vaccine. Donor details come from another sample of the same person, matched by shared clones.

The rearrangement links TRBV7-2 to TRBJ2-1; TRBD1 matches 8 bases. This CDR3 contains 15 residues. With V trimmed by 1 base and J by 5 bases, 4 bases remained unmatched. From germline, CDR1 is SGHTA and CDR2 FQGNSA. CDR3 nucleotide sequence: TGTGCCAGCAGCTTAGATGGACAGGGCAACAATGAGCAGTTCTTC. Its translation is CASSLDGQGNNEQFF.

The chain uses TRBV11-3 and TRBJ2-1; 7 nucleotides match TRBD2. V shed 5 bases, J shed 6 bases, and the junction held 10 bases outside the gene matches. This CDR3 has 15 amino acids. Germline CDR1 and CDR2: SGHNT and YENEEA. DNA of the CDR3: TGTGCCAGCAGCCTCGGGGGGACTTTGTCCAATGAGCAGTTCTTC. Translation: CASSLGGTLSNEQFF.

The genes are TRBV4-3 and TRBJ2-3; D is uncertain. The ends were cut back, 5 bases at V and 3 bases at J, with 12 bases in the middle. This CDR3 contains 14 residues. Germline loops: CDR1 LGHNA, CDR2 YSLEER. CDR3 region: CASSGRVATDTQYF. CDR3 nucleotide sequence: TGCGCCAGCAGCGGAAGGGTAGCAACAGATACGCAGTATTTT.

The J gene is TRBJ2-3, the V gene TRBV20-1; weak D call: TRBD2 (5 bases). Trimming removed 5 bases at V and 0 bases at J, with 12 bases between. The germline CDR1 and CDR2 sequences are DFQATT and SNEGSKA (reference sequence). The CDR3 covers 14 residues. The chain's CDR3 is CSARFGGSTDTQYF. As DNA, the CDR3 is TGCAGTGCTCGCTTCGGCGGGAGCACAGATACGCAGTATTTT.

This clonotype was observed at least ten times. The chain has TRBV6-2 or TRBV6-3 and TRBJ2-3, with TRBD2 matching 11 bases. J lost 6 bases, V lost 3 bases, and 20 bases had no gene match. This CDR3 has 20 amino acids. From germline, CDR1 is MNHEY and CDR2 SVGEGT. The CDR3 region has the DNA TGTGCCAGCAGTTATGACCTGGCGACTAGCGGGGCTCCCCAGGCGGATACGCAGTATTTT. Protein sequence: CASSYDLATSGAPQADTQYF.

The V call is TRBV2, the J call TRBJ2-7; 7 bases line up with TRBD1. From germline, CDR1 is SNHLY and CDR2 FYNNEI. The length of the CDR3 is 13 residues. V was clipped by 6 bases and J by 7 bases; unmatched bases: 9. This CDR3 reads CASSDQGVGEQYF. CDR3 in DNA: TGTGCCAGCAGCGATCAGGGGGTAGGTGAGCAGTACTTC.

The V call is TRBV7-3, the J call TRBJ2-1; 15 bases are shared with TRBD2. CDR3 length: 20 amino acids. CDR1 SGHTA and CDR2 FQGTGA come from the germline V gene. J gave up 5 bases and V 5 bases, and 16 bases lay outside the gene matches. The CDR3 protein is CASSRDKSGTSGRTNNEQFF. As DNA, the CDR3 is TGTGCCAGCAGCCGTGATAAGAGTGGGACTAGCGGGAGGACCAACAATGAGCAGTTCTTC.

The rearrangement uses TRBV20-1 and TRBJ2-7; the D gene is possibly TRBD1 (6 bases). The CDR3 has 14 amino acids. Germline V gene sequence: CDR1 DFQATT, CDR2 SNEGSKA (reference sequence). Between the trimmed V and J ends, which lost 5 bases and 6 bases, there was a span of 20 bases. DNA for the CDR3: TGCAGTGCTCCCCCAGGGGTGATCGGAGGCGAGCAGTACTTC. The encoded protein is CSAPPGVIGGEQYF.

As for this clonotype: One end of the junction does not line up with germline, which may come from a read error. J is TRBJ2-2 and V is TRBV5-4; D is undetermined. This CDR3 is 12 amino acids long. Germline CDR1 reads SGHNT; CDR2 reads YYREEE (reference sequence). CDR3 sequence (DNA): TGTGCCAGCAGCTGGCGCACCTGGGAGCTGTTTTTT. It encodes CASSWRTWELFF.

The sample holds a few counts of this clonotype. The V call is TRBV29-1, the J call TRBJ2-1, with 9 nucleotides matching TRBD2. In germline, CDR1 is SQVTM, CDR2 ANQGSEA. The CDR3 has 15 residues. The junction had 10 bases not matched to a gene; V was cut back by 4 bases and J by 6 bases. The CDR3 nucleotides are TGCAGCGTTGGGATGGCGGGAGGGCTCAGCAATGAGCAGTTCTTC. This sequence encodes CSVGMAGGLSNEQFF.

The chain couples TRBV13 to TRBJ2-3; TRBD2 agrees at 10 bases. CDR1 and CDR2 (germline): PRHDT, FYEKMQ (reference sequence). This CDR3 has 18 residues. Trimming at V came to 0 bases and at J to 4 bases, leaving 10 bases not matched to a gene. CDR3 bases: TGTGCCAGCAGCTTAGGCGTTGCTAGCGGGAGTTTCGCAGATACGCAGTATTTT. Translated, it gives CASSLGVASGSFADTQYF.

This chain links TRBV12-3 or TRBV12-4 with TRBJ1-3; tentatively, D is TRBD1 (6 bases). The CDR3 length is 17 residues. Between the trimmed V and J ends, which lost 0 bases and 0 bases, there was a span of 12 bases. The CDR3 is CASSLAAGAGSGNTIYF. The CDR3 bases are TGTGCCAGCAGTTTAGCTGCGGGGGCGGGCTCTGGAAACACCATATATTTT.

The rearrangement links TRBV5-1 to TRBJ2-7; tentatively, D is TRBD1 (7 bases). The V end was cut by 0 bases, the J end by 7 bases, with 17 bases between. Germline lookup yields CDR1 SGHRS and CDR2 YFSETQ. The CDR3 extends over 15 amino acids. The DNA for the CDR3 is TGCGCCAGCAGCTTGGATGGAGGGGGCGAAGGGGAGCAGTACTTC. As protein: CASSLDGGGEGEQYF.

The table lists this clonotype with a few counts. One end of the junction does not line up with germline, which may come from a read error. The chain couples TRBV7-7 to TRBJ2-1; 7 positions match TRBD1. The CDR3 loop spans 13 amino acids. Per germline, CDR1 SSHAT and CDR2 FNYEAQ (reference sequence). This chain's CDR3 is CASSQQGNGEQFF. The CDR3 DNA follows: TGTGCTAGCAGCCAACAGGGGAATGGTGAGCAGTTCTTC.

Only a few counts were recorded for this clonotype. The chain uses TRBV5-1 and TRBJ1-1, with 7 bases that match TRBD1. Per the germline V gene, CDR1 is SGHRS and CDR2 is YFSETQ. The CDR3 has 17 amino acids. V was pared by 4 bases and J by 1 base, with 13 bases of the junction left unmatched. In DNA, the CDR3 is TGCGCCAGCAGCATAAGGGGGCCTGGGGCCGGGAACACTGAAGCTTTCTTT. It encodes CASSIRGPGAGNTEAFF.

This clonotype was recorded a few times. The genes are TRBV7-9 and TRBJ2-5; 7 bases align to TRBD2. V gave up 1 base and J gave up 2 bases; unmatched junction bases: 1. The CDR3 spans 14 residues. Germline V CDR1 and CDR2: SEHNR, FQNEAQ (reference sequence). CDR3 sequence: CASSLGDYQETQYF. CDR3 nucleotide sequence: TGTGCCAGCAGCTTAGGGGACTATCAAGAGACCCAGTACTTC. The full variable domain, in which reference TRBV7-9 and TRBJ2-5 provide the parts outside the CDR3, is DTGVSQNPRHKITKRGQNVTFRCDPISEHNRLYWYRQTLGQGPEFLTYFQNEAQLEKSRLLSDRFSAERPKGSFSTLEIQRTEQGDSAMYLCASSLGDYQETQYFGPGTRLLVL.

This sequence joins TRBV5-1 and TRBJ2-1, with 8 bases fitting TRBD2. V dropped 6 bases and J dropped 8; count of bases not matched to a gene: 7. The CDR3 runs 13 residues. Per germline, CDR1 SGHRS and CDR2 YFSETQ. The CDR3 here is CASKAGESHEQFF. The CDR3 DNA follows: TGCGCCAGCAAAGCGGGAGAATCCCATGAGCAGTTCTTC. Based on the CDR3 plus reference TRBV5-1 and TRBJ2-1, the full variable domain is KAGVTQTPRYLIKTRGQQVTLSCSPISGHRSVSWYQQTPGQGLQFLFEYFSETQRNKGNFPGRFSGRQFSNSRSEMNVSTLELGDSALYLCASKAGESHEQFFGPGTRLTVL.

This clonotype appeared a few times. The chain carries TRBV7-9 and TRBJ2-2, with D unresolved. Trimming removed 4 bases from V and 5 bases from J, with 17 bases in between. Germline assignment: CDR1 SEHNR and CDR2 FQNEAQ (reference sequence). This CDR3 region has 16 residues. CDR3 sequence (DNA): TGTGCCAGCAGCTCGTCCGGGCCCGGAAATACCGGGGAGCTGTTTTTT. It encodes CASSSSGPGNTGELFF.

The V call is TRBV5-5, the J call TRBJ1-1; TRBD1 matches at 9 bases. Trimming removed 2 bases from V and 5 bases from J; junction bases left unmatched: 4. The CDR3 is made up of 14 amino acids. CDR1 and CDR2 from the germline V gene are SGHKS and YYEKEE (reference sequence). The CDR3 sequence is CASSLEGTGTEAFF. CDR3 coding DNA: TGTGCCAGCAGCTTAGAGGGGACAGGGACTGAAGCTTTCTTT.

This clonotype came up a few times. The chain recombines TRBV7-3 with TRBJ2-7; TRBD1 might be the D (5 bases). The CDR3 spans 15 residues. Trimming took 5 bases from V and 2 from J, leaving 16 bases between them. CDR1 and CDR2 (germline): SGHTA, FQGTGA. CDR3 sequence reads: CASSPQGAGAYEQYF. The CDR3 DNA sequence: TGTGCCAGCAGCCCTCAGGGCGCCGGAGCCTACGAGCAGTACTTC. Full variable domain (rest looked up from reference TRBV7-3 and TRBJ2-7): GAGVSQTPSNKVTEKGKYVELRCDPISGHTALYWYRQSLGQGPEFLIYFQGTGAADDSGLPNDRFFAVRPEGSVSTLKIQRTERGDSAVYLCASSPQGAGAYEQYFGPGTRLTVT.

This clonotype has more than one count but fewer than ten. J is TRBJ2-7 and V is TRBV4-3; 7 positions agree with TRBD2. This CDR3 is 19 amino acids long. Germline lookup yields CDR1 LGHNA and CDR2 YSLEER. V trimming: 0 bases; J trimming: 2 bases; junction bases outside the gene matches: 16. The CDR3 here is CASSQDFLAVRPAAYEQYF. The CDR3 DNA sequence: TGCGCCAGCAGCCAAGATTTCCTAGCGGTACGACCCGCCGCCTACGAGCAGTACTTC.

The V gene is TRBV4-2, the J gene TRBJ2-1; 7 nucleotides align to TRBD2. The CDR3 sequence is 16 residues long. Unmatched junction bases numbered 9, after V lost 0 bases and J lost 7 bases. Per the germline V gene, CDR1 is LGHNA and CDR2 is YNFKEQ. For the CDR3, the DNA is TGTGCCAGCAGCCAAGATAGGGATCCTAGCGGAAATGAGCAGTTCTTC. As protein: CASSQDRDPSGNEQFF.

The sample holds a few counts of this clonotype. J is TRBJ2-1 and V is TRBV25-1; D may be TRBD1 or TRBD2 (5 bases each). CDR1 and CDR2 from the germline V gene are MGHDK and SYGVNS. The CDR3 consists of 17 residues. Trimming stripped 1 base from V and 1 base from J, with 14 bases between. The CDR3 DNA is TGTGCCAGCAGTGAATCTTGGGGCGGGCGTTCCTACAATGAGCAGTTCTTC. This gives the protein CASSESWGGRSYNEQFF.

This clonotype was seen a handful of times. The chain recombines TRBV2 with TRBJ2-3; a weak D match, TRBD1 (6 bases). V was cut by 0 bases and J by 5 bases, with 15 bases left in between. Germline V gene data show CDR1 as SNHLY and CDR2 as FYNNEI. CDR3 length equals 16 residues. CDR3 residues: CASSEALTRTEDTQYF. The DNA of the CDR3 is TGTGCCAGCAGTGAAGCCCTGACTCGGACAGAAGATACGCAGTATTTT.

This clonotype was found a few times. This chain connects TRBV5-1 to TRBJ1-1, with TRBD1 matching 9 bases. CDR1 and CDR2 from the germline V gene are SGHRS and YFSETQ. J was trimmed by 7 bases and V by 0 bases; bases with no gene match: 4. The CDR3 spans 14 residues. The CDR3 DNA reads TGCGCCAGCAGCTTGGTGGGGGGACAGGGTGAAGCTTTCTTT. Translated: CASSLVGGQGEAFF.

This clonotype has only a few counts. The chain employs TRBV9 and TRBJ1-3, with TRBD1 matching 7 bases. The CDR3 has 17 residues. With V trimmed by 4 bases and J by 1 base, 11 bases remained unmatched. CDR1 SGDLS and CDR2 YYNGEE come from the germline V gene. Here the CDR3 DNA reads TGTGCCAGCAGCCAGATGGGGGACAGAGCTTCTGGAAACACCATATATTTT. Translated: CASSQMGDRASGNTIYF.